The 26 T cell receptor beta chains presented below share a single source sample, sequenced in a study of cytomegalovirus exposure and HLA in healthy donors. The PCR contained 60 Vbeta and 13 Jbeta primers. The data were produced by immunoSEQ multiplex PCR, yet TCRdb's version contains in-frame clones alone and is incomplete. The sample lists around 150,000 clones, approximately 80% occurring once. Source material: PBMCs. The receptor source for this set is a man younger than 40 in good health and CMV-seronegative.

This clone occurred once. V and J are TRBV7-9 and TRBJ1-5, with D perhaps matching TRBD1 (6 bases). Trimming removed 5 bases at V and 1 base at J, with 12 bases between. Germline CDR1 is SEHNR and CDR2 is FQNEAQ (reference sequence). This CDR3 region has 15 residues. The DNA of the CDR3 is TGTGCCAGCAGCCCCGGGACAATAAGCAATCAGCCCCAGCATTTT. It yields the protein CASSPGTISNQPQHF.

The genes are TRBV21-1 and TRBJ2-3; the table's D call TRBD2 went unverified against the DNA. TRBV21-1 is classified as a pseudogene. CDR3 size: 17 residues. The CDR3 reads CASSKFGRALGTDTQYF. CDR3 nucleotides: TGTGCCAGCAGCAAGTTCGGGAGAGCATTGGGCACAGATACGCAGTATTTT.

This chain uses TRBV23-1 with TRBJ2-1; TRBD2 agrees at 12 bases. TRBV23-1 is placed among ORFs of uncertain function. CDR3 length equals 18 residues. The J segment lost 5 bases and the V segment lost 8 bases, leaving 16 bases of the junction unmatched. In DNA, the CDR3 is TGCGCCAGCCCCGCAGGGGTCGTGACTAGCGGGGGTGACAATGAGCAGTTCTTC. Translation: CASPAGVVTSGGDNEQFF.

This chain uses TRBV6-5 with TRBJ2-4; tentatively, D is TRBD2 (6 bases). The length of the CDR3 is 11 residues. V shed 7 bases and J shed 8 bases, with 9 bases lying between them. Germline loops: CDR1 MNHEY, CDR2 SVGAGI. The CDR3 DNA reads TGTGCCAGCAAGACTAGGGACATTCAGTACTTC. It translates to CASKTRDIQYF.

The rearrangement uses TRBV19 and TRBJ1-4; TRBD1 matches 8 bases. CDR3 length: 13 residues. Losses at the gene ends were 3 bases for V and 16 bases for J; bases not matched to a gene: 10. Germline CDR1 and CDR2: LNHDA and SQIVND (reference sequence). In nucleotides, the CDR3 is TGTGCCAGTAGTATGACCGGGACAGGCCATCAGTTTTTT. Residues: CASSMTGTGHQFF.

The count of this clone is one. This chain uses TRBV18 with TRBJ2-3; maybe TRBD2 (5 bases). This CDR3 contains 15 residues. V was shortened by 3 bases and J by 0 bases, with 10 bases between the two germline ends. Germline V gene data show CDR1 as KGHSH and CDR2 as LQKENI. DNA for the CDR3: TGTGCCAGCTCACCTTCCTTAGCGAGCACAGATACGCAGTATTTT. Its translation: CASSPSLASTDTQYF.

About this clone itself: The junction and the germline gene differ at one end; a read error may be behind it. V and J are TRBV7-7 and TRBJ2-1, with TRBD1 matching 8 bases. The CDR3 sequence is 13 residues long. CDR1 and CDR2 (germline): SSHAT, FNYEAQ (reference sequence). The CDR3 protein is CASSQDRVNEQFF. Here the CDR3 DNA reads TGTGCTAGCAGCCAGGACAGGGTCAATGAGCAGTTCTTC.

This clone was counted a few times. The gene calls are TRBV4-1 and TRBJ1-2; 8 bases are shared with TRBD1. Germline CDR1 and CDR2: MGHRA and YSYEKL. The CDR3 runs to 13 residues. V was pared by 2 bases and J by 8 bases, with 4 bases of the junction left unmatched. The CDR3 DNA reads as TGCGCCAGCAGCCAACAGGGGGCGGGGGGCTACACCTTC. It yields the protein CASSQQGAGGYTF.

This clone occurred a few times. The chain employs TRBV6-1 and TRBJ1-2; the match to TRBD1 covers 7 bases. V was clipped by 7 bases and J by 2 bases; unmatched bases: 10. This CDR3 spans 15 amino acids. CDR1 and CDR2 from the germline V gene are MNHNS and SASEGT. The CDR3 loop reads CASTKTVTGNYGYTF. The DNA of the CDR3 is TGTGCCAGCACTAAAACGGTGACAGGGAACTATGGCTACACCTTC.

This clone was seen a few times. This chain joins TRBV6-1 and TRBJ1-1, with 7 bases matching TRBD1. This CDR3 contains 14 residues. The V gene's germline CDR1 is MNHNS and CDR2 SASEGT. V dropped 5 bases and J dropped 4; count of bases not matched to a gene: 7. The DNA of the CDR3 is TGTGCCAGCAGTACCGGACAGGTTTCCACTGAAGCTTTCTTT. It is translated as CASSTGQVSTEAFF.

Here the CDR3 DNA reads TGTGCCAGCAGTTTGAGGGAGGGATTCCAGCCCCAGCATTTT. As protein: CASSLREGFQPQHF. This chain connects TRBV28 to TRBJ1-5, with D unresolved. V lost 3 bases, J lost 7 bases, and 13 bases lay in between. Germline V gene lookup returns CDR1 MDHEN and CDR2 SYDVKM. This CDR3 contains 14 residues. Supplemented by reference TRBV28 and TRBJ1-5, the full variable domain reads DVKVTQSSRYLVKRTGEKVFLECVQDMDHENMFWYRQDPGLGLRLIYFSYDVKMKEKGDIPEGYSVSREKKERFSLILESASTNQTSMYLCASSLREGFQPQHFGDGTRLSIL.

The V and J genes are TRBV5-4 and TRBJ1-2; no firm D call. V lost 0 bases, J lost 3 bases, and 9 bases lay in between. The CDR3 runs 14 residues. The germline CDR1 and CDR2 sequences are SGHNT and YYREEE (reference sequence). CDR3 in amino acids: CASSLGASHYGYTF. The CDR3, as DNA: TGTGCCAGCAGCTTGGGAGCTTCCCACTATGGCTACACCTTC.

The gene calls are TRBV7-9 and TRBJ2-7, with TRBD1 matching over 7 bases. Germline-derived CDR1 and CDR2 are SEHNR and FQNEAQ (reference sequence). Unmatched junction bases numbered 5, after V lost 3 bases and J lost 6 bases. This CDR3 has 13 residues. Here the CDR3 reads CASSFRQGGEQYF. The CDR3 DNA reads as TGTGCCAGCAGCTTTCGACAGGGCGGCGAGCAGTACTTC.

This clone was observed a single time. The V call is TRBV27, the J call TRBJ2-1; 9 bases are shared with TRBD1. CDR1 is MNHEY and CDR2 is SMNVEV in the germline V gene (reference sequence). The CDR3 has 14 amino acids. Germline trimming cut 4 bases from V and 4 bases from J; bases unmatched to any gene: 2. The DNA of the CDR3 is TGTGCCAGCAGTTCCGGGACAGGGTACAATGAGCAGTTCTTC. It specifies CASSSGTGYNEQFF.

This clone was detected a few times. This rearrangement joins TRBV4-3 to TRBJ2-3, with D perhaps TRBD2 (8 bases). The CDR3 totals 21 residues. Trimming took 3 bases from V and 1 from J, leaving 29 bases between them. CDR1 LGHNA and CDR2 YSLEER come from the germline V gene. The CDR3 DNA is TGCGCCAGCAGCCATCGACAGGGAACTAGGACTAGCTCGAAGGGCACAGATACGCAGTATTTT. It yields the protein CASSHRQGTRTSSKGTDTQYF.

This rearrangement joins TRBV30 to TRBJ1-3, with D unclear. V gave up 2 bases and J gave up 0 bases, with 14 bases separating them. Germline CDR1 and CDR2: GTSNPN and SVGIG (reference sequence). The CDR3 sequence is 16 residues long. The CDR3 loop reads CAWSSTRSRSGNTIYF. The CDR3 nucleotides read TGTGCCTGGAGTTCTACCCGATCCCGCTCTGGAAACACCATATATTTT.

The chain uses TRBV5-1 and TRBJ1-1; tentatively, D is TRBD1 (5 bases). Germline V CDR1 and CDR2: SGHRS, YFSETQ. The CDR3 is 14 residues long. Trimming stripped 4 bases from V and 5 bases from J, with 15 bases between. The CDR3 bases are TGCGCCAGCAGCCACGGACAAGGGAGGACTGAAGCTTTCTTT. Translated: CASSHGQGRTEAFF. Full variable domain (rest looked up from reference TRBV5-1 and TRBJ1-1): KAGVTQTPRYLIKTRGQQVTLSCSPISGHRSVSWYQQTPGQGLQFLFEYFSETQRNKGNFPGRFSGRQFSNSRSEMNVSTLELGDSALYLCASSHGQGRTEAFFGQGTRLTVV.

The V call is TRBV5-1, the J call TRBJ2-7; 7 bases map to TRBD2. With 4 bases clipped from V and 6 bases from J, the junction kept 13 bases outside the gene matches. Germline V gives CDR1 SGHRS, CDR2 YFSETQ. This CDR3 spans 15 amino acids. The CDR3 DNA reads TGCGCCAGCAGCACATTGTGGGAGGGTCCCGTCGAGCAGTACTTC. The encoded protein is CASSTLWEGPVEQYF. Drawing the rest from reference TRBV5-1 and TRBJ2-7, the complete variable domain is KAGVTQTPRYLIKTRGQQVTLSCSPISGHRSVSWYQQTPGQGLQFLFEYFSETQRNKGNFPGRFSGRQFSNSRSEMNVSTLELGDSALYLCASSTLWEGPVEQYFGPGTRLTVT.

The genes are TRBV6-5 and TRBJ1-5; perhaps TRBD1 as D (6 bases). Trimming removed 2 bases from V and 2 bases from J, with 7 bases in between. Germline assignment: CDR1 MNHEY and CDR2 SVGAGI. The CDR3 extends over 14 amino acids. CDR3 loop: CASSYAGGNQPQHF. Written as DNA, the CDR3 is TGTGCCAGCAGTTACGCAGGGGGCAATCAGCCCCAGCATTTT.

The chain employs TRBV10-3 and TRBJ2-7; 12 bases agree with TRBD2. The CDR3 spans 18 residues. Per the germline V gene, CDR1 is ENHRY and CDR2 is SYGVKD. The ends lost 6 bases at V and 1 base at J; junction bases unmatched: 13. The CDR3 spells CAISETSGRAVRSYEQYF. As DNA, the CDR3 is TGTGCCATCAGCGAGACTAGCGGGAGAGCGGTTAGGTCCTACGAGCAGTACTTC.

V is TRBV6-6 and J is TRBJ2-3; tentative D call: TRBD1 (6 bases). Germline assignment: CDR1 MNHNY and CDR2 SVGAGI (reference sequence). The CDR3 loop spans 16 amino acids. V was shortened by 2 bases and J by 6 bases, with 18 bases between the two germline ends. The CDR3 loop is CASSYPPTGSVDTQYF. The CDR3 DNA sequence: TGTGCCAGCAGTTACCCTCCGACAGGCTCGGTCGATACGCAGTATTTT.

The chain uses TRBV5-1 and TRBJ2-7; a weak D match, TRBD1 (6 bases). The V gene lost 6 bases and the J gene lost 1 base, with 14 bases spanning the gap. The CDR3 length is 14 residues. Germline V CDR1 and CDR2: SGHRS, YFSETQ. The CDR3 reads CASTPGDGSYEQYF. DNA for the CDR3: TGCGCCAGCACCCCAGGGGACGGTTCCTACGAGCAGTACTTC.

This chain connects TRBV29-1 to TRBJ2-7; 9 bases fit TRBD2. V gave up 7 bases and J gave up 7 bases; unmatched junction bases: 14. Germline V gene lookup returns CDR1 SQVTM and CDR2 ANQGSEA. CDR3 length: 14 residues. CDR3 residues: CSGLAGALGGEQYF. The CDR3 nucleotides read TGCAGCGGGTTAGCGGGAGCCTTAGGGGGAGAGCAGTACTTC.

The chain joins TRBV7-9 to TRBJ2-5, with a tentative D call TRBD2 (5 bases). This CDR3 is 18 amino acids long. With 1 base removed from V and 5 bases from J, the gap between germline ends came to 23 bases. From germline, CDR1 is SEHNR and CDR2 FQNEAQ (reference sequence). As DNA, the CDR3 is TGTGCCAGCAGCTTAGGAGCCATCCGGGCCCTTCGGAGGGAGACCCAGTACTTC. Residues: CASSLGAIRALRRETQYF.

CDR3 amino acids: CASSLVVAGGWEQFF. In DNA form, the CDR3 reads TGTGCCAGCAGCTTGGTGGTAGCGGGAGGGTGGGAGCAGTTCTTC. The chain couples TRBV7-9 to TRBJ2-1; 11 bases align to TRBD2. The V segment lost 3 bases and the J segment 10 bases; nucleotides outside the gene matches: 8. Germline V lookup: CDR1 SEHNR, CDR2 FQNEAQ (reference sequence). The length of the CDR3 is 15 residues.

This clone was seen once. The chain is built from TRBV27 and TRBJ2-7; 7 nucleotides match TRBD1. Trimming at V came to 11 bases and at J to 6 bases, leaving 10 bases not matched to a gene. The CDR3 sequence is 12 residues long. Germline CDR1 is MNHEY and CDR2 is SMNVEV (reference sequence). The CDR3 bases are TGTGCCGGGAGACAGGGTTCTTCCGAGCAGTACTTC. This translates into CAGRQGSSEQYF.